These 9 T cell receptor beta chains originate from one sample sequenced in a study of blood T cells in healthy people across ages. The second PCR ran about 6 to 12 cycles with a sample-barcoded 5' primer and J-beta primers. In TCRdb, the 5' RACE reads were re-called with MiXCR into one record per CDR3 protein. The data hold fewer than 2,000,000 distinct CDR3 sequences, with about 35% observed a single time. The sequencing sample was made of blood. The receptors shown here come from a woman under 40 in good health.

The chain is built from TRBV7-2 and TRBJ1-2; the D gene is possibly TRBD1 (6 bases). The V end was cut by 6 bases, the J end by 7 bases, with 21 bases between. Germline CDR1 SGHTA, CDR2 FQGNSA. The CDR3 sequence is 15 residues long. In nucleotides, the CDR3 is TGTGCCAGCAGTTTCACAAGCGGGGGGCACTCTGGCTACACCTTC. It is translated as CASSFTSGGHSGYTF. Full variable domain (outside the CDR3, taken from reference TRBV7-2 and TRBJ1-2): GAGVSQSPSNKVTEKGKDVELRCDPISGHTALYWYRQSLGQGLEFLIYFQGNSAPDKSGLPSDRFSAERTGGSVSTLTIQRTQQEDSAVYLCASSFTSGGHSGYTFGSGTRLTVV.

The chain joins TRBV5-1 to TRBJ2-5, with a tentative D call TRBD1 (5 bases). With 0 bases removed from V and 3 bases from J, the gap between germline ends came to 12 bases. The CDR3 totals 15 residues. CDR1 and CDR2 (germline): SGHRS, YFSETQ. CDR3 bases: TGCGCCAGCAGCTTGGATTTGGGCAGGGAAGAGACCCAGTACTTC. This encodes CASSLDLGREETQYF.

V gene TRBV5-1 combines with J gene TRBJ1-1; TRBD1 is a possible D gene (5 bases). The CDR3 runs 14 residues. The V gene's germline CDR1 is SGHRS and CDR2 YFSETQ. Trimming stripped 3 bases from V and 4 bases from J, with 13 bases between. CDR3 loop: CASSYITGSTEAFF. Here the CDR3 DNA reads TGCGCCAGCAGCTATATAACAGGATCCACTGAAGCTTTCTTT.

The chain recombines TRBV20-1 with TRBJ1-2; D not certain. Germline CDR1 is DFQATT and CDR2 is SNEGSKA (reference sequence). V dropped 0 bases and J dropped 8 bases, with 19 bases sitting between them. This CDR3 spans 15 amino acids. The DNA for the CDR3 is TGCAGTGCTAGAGAGGAGGCCGCGGAGGTGACGGGCTACACCTTC. It is translated as CSAREEAAEVTGYTF.

The chain couples TRBV6-5 to TRBJ2-3; 10 bases line up with TRBD1. Germline-derived CDR1 and CDR2 are MNHEY and SVGAGI. Trimming took 2 bases from V and 1 from J; bases not matched to a gene: 9. The CDR3 covers 18 residues. In nucleotides, the CDR3 is TGTGCCAGCAGTTACAACCGGGACAGGGGACCGGGCACAGATACGCAGTATTTT. Protein sequence: CASSYNRDRGPGTDTQYF.

In its sample, this clonotype was seen a few times. CDR3 amino acids: CASSSGGRNNQPQHF. In DNA, the CDR3 is TGTGCCAGCAGCTCCGGTGGACGGAACAATCAGCCCCAGCATTTT. The rearrangement links TRBV5-7 to TRBJ1-5; D uncertain. TRBV5-7 belongs to the ORF category, with a function that is uncertain. CDR3 length: 15 amino acids. With 3 bases removed from V and 3 bases from J, the gap between germline ends came to 13 bases.

This clonotype was counted once. This rearrangement joins TRBV20-1 to TRBJ2-3, with TRBD2 matching 7 bases. CDR1 and CDR2 (germline): DFQATT, SNEGSKA (reference sequence). This CDR3 is built from 17 residues. The V segment lost 3 bases and the J segment 1 base; nucleotides outside the gene matches: 13. The chain's CDR3 is CSASSRGASGGTDTQYF. In nucleotides, the CDR3 is TGCAGTGCTAGCAGCCGAGGGGCTAGCGGAGGCACAGATACGCAGTATTTT.

The table lists this clonotype with a count of one. The chain couples TRBV2 to TRBJ2-1, with D unclear. This CDR3 has 11 amino acids. Looked up from germline, CDR1 is SNHLY and CDR2 is FYNNEI. V was trimmed by 6 bases and J by 9 bases, leaving 9 bases between them. This CDR3 is CASSDKVEQFF. The CDR3 DNA sequence: TGTGCCAGCAGCGACAAGGTTGAGCAGTTCTTC.

This clonotype was seen repeatedly, ten times or more. The V and J genes are TRBV7-2 and TRBJ2-1; 9 bases are shared with TRBD2. Losses at the gene ends were 5 bases for V and 6 bases for J; bases not matched to a gene: 11. CDR3 length: 16 residues. CDR1 and CDR2 (germline): SGHTA, FQGNSA. The CDR3 loop is CASSPQIQREVNEQFF. DNA of the CDR3: TGTGCCAGCAGCCCCCAAATACAGCGGGAGGTCAATGAGCAGTTCTTC.